Listed here are 9 T cell receptor beta chains from one sample, sequenced in a study of shared clonotypes between healthy human individuals. Repertoires were generated with immunoSEQ multiplex PCR, while TCRdb's copy carries only in-frame clones and drops some. Seen here are around 500,000 clones, 79% observed once, and the top ten hold approximately 12%. The sequenced sample consisted of PBMCs. The receptors derive from a woman between 40 and 55 years old in good health. Some clones in this sample may be carry-over from other donors' samples.

The V gene is TRBV7-9, the J gene TRBJ2-7, with TRBD1 matching 11 bases. CDR3 length equals 16 residues. V lost 4 bases to trimming and J lost 3 bases; unmatched junction nucleotides: 8. Germline-derived CDR1 and CDR2 are SEHNR and FQNEAQ (reference sequence). This CDR3 reads CASSSHDGTGGYEQYF. The CDR3 bases are TGTGCCAGCAGCTCCCACGACGGGACAGGGGGCTACGAGCAGTACTTC.

The genes are TRBV6-7 and TRBJ1-4, with 10 bases aligning to TRBD1. TRBV6-7 is marked as an open reading frame, function uncertain. Germline trimming cut 2 bases from V and 6 bases from J; bases unmatched to any gene: 15. This CDR3 contains 19 residues. The CDR3 is CASSYHIRTGGTGDEKLFF. CDR3 nucleotide sequence: TGTGCCAGCAGTTACCACATTCGGACAGGGGGTACTGGGGATGAAAAACTGTTTTTT.

This sequence joins TRBV28 and TRBJ1-1; D might be TRBD1 (5 bases). The CDR3 extends over 14 amino acids. The germline gives CDR1 MDHEN, CDR2 SYDVKM. Trimming pared 6 bases from V and 5 bases from J, leaving 16 bases between. CDR3 sequence: CASSPPGRWTEAFF. In DNA, the CDR3 is TGTGCCAGCAGCCCGCCGGGGCGGTGGACTGAAGCTTTCTTT.

This clone has just a few counts. J is TRBJ2-7 and V is TRBV11-1; 9 bases line up with TRBD1. The junction had 4 bases not matched to a gene; V was cut back by 6 bases and J by 4 bases. CDR1 and CDR2 from the germline V gene are SGHAT and FQDESV (reference sequence). The CDR3 spans 13 residues. CDR3 DNA: TGTGCCAGCAGTCCCGGGACAGGGTACGAGCAGTACTTC. Translated, it gives CASSPGTGYEQYF.

About this clone itself: With only one base between it and a far larger clone, this is likely a read error. The rearrangement links TRBV15 to TRBJ2-7, with D possibly matching TRBD2 (7 bases). CDR1 is LNHNV and CDR2 is YYDKDF in the germline V gene (reference sequence). The length of the CDR3 is 20 residues. Trimming removed 0 bases from V and 4 bases from J, with 28 bases in between. The CDR3 DNA sequence: TGTGCCACCAGCAGAGACAGGGGTTGGGGAGCGGGACCACATCGGTACGAGCAGTACTTC. Amino acids: CATSRDRGWGAGPHRYEQYF.

This clone was recorded at least ten times. The V and J genes are TRBV7-2 and TRBJ2-7; D perhaps matches TRBD2 (6 bases). CDR1 is SGHTA, CDR2 FQGNSA, per germline. The germline V and J ends were trimmed by 4 bases and 2 bases, with 12 bases remaining between them. The CDR3 is 14 amino acids. The CDR3 DNA follows: TGTGCCAGCAGCTCCGGACTAATCCCCTACGAGCAGTACTTC. Translated: CASSSGLIPYEQYF.

The rearrangement uses TRBV28 and TRBJ1-5; no definite D call. The CDR3 runs 18 residues. Germline V gene lookup returns CDR1 MDHEN and CDR2 SYDVKM. V gave up 6 bases and J gave up 2 bases, with 23 bases separating them. This chain's CDR3 is CASSPRLAPKRGNQPQHF. CDR3 in DNA: TGTGCCAGCAGCCCTCGCTTAGCACCAAAAAGAGGCAATCAGCCCCAGCATTTT.

The rearrangement links TRBV28 to TRBJ2-7, with a tentative D call TRBD2 (6 bases). Trimming left V 8 bases short and J 0 bases short, with 20 bases between. Germline V gene data show CDR1 as MDHEN and CDR2 as SYDVKM. The CDR3 sequence is 16 residues long. This chain's CDR3 is CASCGRAGLSSYEQYF. The CDR3 DNA follows: TGTGCCAGCTGTGGTAGGGCGGGACTGAGCTCCTACGAGCAGTACTTC.

This chain joins TRBV6-4 and TRBJ1-1, with D tentatively TRBD1 (6 bases). The germline V and J ends were trimmed by 6 bases and 5 bases, with 16 bases remaining between them. Germline V gene lookup returns CDR1 MRHNA and CDR2 SNTAGT. The CDR3 sequence is 14 residues long. The CDR3 here is CASRRTGKETEAFF. Here the CDR3 DNA reads TGTGCCAGCAGGCGCACAGGGAAGGAGACTGAAGCTTTCTTT.